The 32 T cell receptor beta chains presented below share a single source sample, sequenced in a study of identical twins. Each CDR3 protein gets one entry after TCRdb re-called the 5' RACE reads with MiXCR. The sample contains around 650,000 distinct CDR3 sequences, under 8.5% of which appear only once. The data also belong to a second study, concerning yellow fever vaccine responses in identical twins.

Sequencing used PBMCs. These receptors all stem from a woman between 18 and 30 years old in good health.

This clonotype was seen only a few times. CDR3 sequence reads: CASSPDARVDYEQYV. CDR3 nucleotides: TGCGCCAGCAGCCCGGACGCAAGGGTGGACTACGAGCAGTACGTC. The V gene is TRBV4-1, the J gene TRBJ2-7, with no clear D. Deletions cut 4 bases from V and 3 bases from J, with 16 bases between. The CDR3 length is 15 residues. Germline lookup yields CDR1 MGHRA and CDR2 YSYEKL.

V and J are TRBV29-1 and TRBJ2-1; D is possibly TRBD1 (6 bases). The CDR3 runs to 14 residues. With 7 bases removed from V and 0 bases from J, the gap between germline ends came to 13 bases. Per germline, CDR1 SQVTM and CDR2 ANQGSEA. DNA of the CDR3: TGCAGCGCCGCTGGACAGTACTCCTACAATGAGCAGTTCTTC. Translating gives CSAAGQYSYNEQFF.

V gene TRBV20-1 combines with J gene TRBJ1-5, with D hard to call. This CDR3 spans 13 amino acids. V was trimmed by 0 bases and J by 5 bases, leaving 8 bases between them. CDR1 and CDR2 (germline): DFQATT, SNEGSKA (reference sequence). CDR3 DNA: TGCAGTGCTAGAGATAGGGATTATCAGCCCCAGCATTTT. It is translated as CSARDRDYQPQHF.

The chain carries TRBV6-5 and TRBJ2-3; D tentatively reads TRBD1 or TRBD2 (6 bases each). This CDR3 spans 16 amino acids. Germline values: CDR1 MNHEY, CDR2 SVGAGI. Trimming cost V 0 bases and J 1 base, with 11 bases left between them. CDR3 in amino acids: CASSYSGGLGTDTQYF. The DNA for the CDR3 is TGTGCCAGCAGTTACTCTGGGGGGCTAGGCACAGATACGCAGTATTTT.

The chain joins TRBV6-2 or TRBV6-3 to TRBJ2-7, with D perhaps TRBD2 (6 bases). The CDR3 has 12 residues. V was pared by 7 bases and J by 3 bases, with 10 bases between. Germline V gene data show CDR1 as MNHEY and CDR2 as SVGEGT. The CDR3 bases are TGTGCCAGCACCGGGGGTTTCTACGAGCAGTACTTC. Protein product: CASTGGFYEQYF.

This clonotype has just a few counts. This chain connects TRBV6-5 to TRBJ2-7; 9 nucleotides align to TRBD1. V gave up 2 bases and J gave up 6 bases; unmatched junction bases: 11. Germline V gene data show CDR1 as MNHEY and CDR2 as SVGAGI. The CDR3 has 16 amino acids. The CDR3, as DNA: TGTGCCAGCAGTTACGCCGGGACAGGGAGGAATGGCGAGCAGTACTTC. It translates to CASSYAGTGRNGEQYF.

This clonotype was detected ten times or more. This chain connects TRBV6-1 to TRBJ2-1; TRBD2 agrees at 8 bases. Trimming at V came to 5 bases and at J to 4 bases, leaving 7 bases not matched to a gene. The length of the CDR3 is 15 residues. Germline V gives CDR1 MNHNS, CDR2 SASEGT. CDR3 loop: CASSTTSGLYNEQFF. The DNA for the CDR3 is TGTGCCAGCAGTACAACTAGCGGTTTATACAATGAGCAGTTCTTC.

DNA of the CDR3: TGTGCCAGCAGTTTTGAAGGGGTCGCTGGGGCCAACGTCCTGACTTTC. This encodes CASSFEGVAGANVLTF. The gene calls are TRBV27 and TRBJ2-6; D perhaps matches TRBD1 (5 bases). Germline V gene data show CDR1 as MNHEY and CDR2 as SMNVEV (reference sequence). The V end lost 3 bases, the J end lost 2 bases, and 11 bases lay between the germline ends. The CDR3 runs 16 residues.

The CDR3 spells CASTPLQGYKETYEQYF. Here the CDR3 DNA reads TGTGCCAGCACGCCCCTACAGGGCTACAAAGAAACCTACGAGCAGTACTTC. The V call is TRBV2, the J call TRBJ2-7; TRBD1 might be the D (6 bases). This CDR3 region has 17 residues. V dropped 7 bases and J dropped 2 bases, with 24 bases sitting between them. Germline loops: CDR1 SNHLY, CDR2 FYNNEI.

This clonotype was seen repeatedly, ten times or more. The J gene is TRBJ2-5, the V gene TRBV28; 8 bases fit TRBD1. Germline V gene data show CDR1 as MDHEN and CDR2 as SYDVKM. With 6 bases clipped from V and 6 bases from J, the junction kept 21 bases outside the gene matches. The CDR3 consists of 18 residues. The CDR3 DNA reads TGTGCCAGCAGGGAGACAGGGGATCTCCTTTCGGTACTTCAGACCCAGTACTTC. Amino acids: CASRETGDLLSVLQTQYF.

The chain employs TRBV9 and TRBJ2-3, with D perhaps matching TRBD2 (6 bases). The CDR3 extends over 15 amino acids. Trimming removed 7 bases at V and 0 bases at J, with 15 bases between. Germline values: CDR1 SGDLS, CDR2 YYNGEE. CDR3 in DNA: TGTGCCAGCCCCGAGCCGGGGGAGAGCACAGATACGCAGTATTTT. Residues: CASPEPGESTDTQYF.

The CDR3 spells CASSPRYLSSYNEQFF. CDR3 DNA: TGTGCCAGCAGCCCAAGATACTTGAGCTCCTACAATGAGCAGTTCTTC. This chain uses TRBV11-2 with TRBJ2-1, with no clear D. The V end was cut by 5 bases, the J end by 0 bases, with 14 bases between. Germline CDR1 and CDR2: SGHAT and FQNNGV. This CDR3 is built from 16 residues.

This clonotype occurred a few times. The chain has TRBV27 and TRBJ2-7; maybe TRBD1 (5 bases). The CDR3 covers 15 residues. The germline CDR1 and CDR2 sequences are MNHEY and SMNVEV (reference sequence). V lost 5 bases and J 4 bases, leaving 18 bases between the germline ends. The CDR3 here is CASSPIQALVYEQYF. Here the CDR3 DNA reads TGTGCCAGCAGTCCCATACAGGCTCTAGTTTACGAGCAGTACTTC.

The V gene is TRBV6-5, the J gene TRBJ1-6; D remains ambiguous. The CDR3 spans 12 residues. Germline values: CDR1 MNHEY, CDR2 SVGAGI. The ends were cut back, 2 bases at V and 11 bases at J, with 7 bases in the middle. The CDR3 region has the DNA TGTGCCAGCAGTTACCCCAAGGCACCCCTCCACTTT. As protein: CASSYPKAPLHF.

This clonotype was seen only a few times. The rearrangement links TRBV12-3 or TRBV12-4 to TRBJ2-1, with 10 bases identical to TRBD2. The CDR3 sequence is 16 residues long. V was clipped by 5 bases and J by 3 bases; unmatched bases: 7. CDR3 coding DNA: TGTGCCAGCAGTAAAAGAAGCGGGGGGGACTACAATGAGCAGTTCTTC. This sequence encodes CASSKRSGGDYNEQFF.

This clonotype has only a few counts. The chain is built from TRBV6-1 and TRBJ2-6; D call uncertain. The germline V gene encodes CDR1 MNHNS and CDR2 SASEGT. This CDR3 has 16 amino acids. V lost 6 bases and J lost 0, with 12 bases in between. The CDR3 reads CASRAGSRSGANVLTF. CDR3 DNA: TGTGCCAGCAGGGCCGGGTCCCGCTCTGGGGCCAACGTCCTGACTTTC.

V gene TRBV3-1 combines with J gene TRBJ2-1; D unresolved. V was shortened by 4 bases and J by 5 bases, with 12 bases between the two germline ends. The CDR3 is 14 amino acids. In germline, CDR1 is LGHDT, CDR2 YNNKEL (reference sequence). CDR3 bases: TGTGCCAGCAGCCCATTTTTGGCCGACAATGAGCAGTTCTTC. Amino acid sequence: CASSPFLADNEQFF.

This clonotype appeared a few times. The genes are TRBV15 and TRBJ2-5, with unresolved D. V was pared by 1 base and J by 4 bases, with 16 bases between. This CDR3 is 16 amino acids long. CDR1 is LNHNV and CDR2 is YYDKDF in the germline V gene (reference sequence). CDR3 coding DNA: TGTGCCACCAGCAGAGCCCTAGAGACTTGGGGAGAGACCCAGTACTTC. It translates to CATSRALETWGETQYF.

This clonotype has a handful of counts. The V call is TRBV5-6, the J call TRBJ1-2; D may be TRBD1 (5 bases). Trimming took off 5 bases at V and 2 bases at J, with 13 bases between the two ends. CDR1 SGHDT and CDR2 YYEEEE come from the germline V gene. The CDR3 consists of 14 residues. This CDR3 reads CASSSWTSNYGYTF. CDR3 bases: TGTGCCAGCAGTTCCTGGACATCGAACTATGGCTACACCTTC.

This clonotype was counted a few times. The rearrangement uses TRBV10-3 and TRBJ2-1; 14 bases fit TRBD2. The CDR3 has 16 residues. Germline assignment: CDR1 ENHRY and CDR2 SYGVKD. Trimming at V came to 1 base and at J to 7 bases, leaving 3 bases not matched to a gene. The CDR3 DNA sequence: TGTGCCATCAGTGAGTGGACTAGCGGGAGGAGTAATGAGCAGTTCTTC. Translated, it gives CAISEWTSGRSNEQFF.

This clonotype was counted between two and nine times. Its ends do not fully match the called genes, so a read error is possible. The V gene is TRBV5-1, the J gene TRBJ2-2; D gene unclear. Germline V gives CDR1 SGHRS, CDR2 YFSETQ. This CDR3 is 14 amino acids long. CDR3 sequence reads: CASSIQQNSGELFF. The CDR3 nucleotides are TGCGCCAGCAGCATCCAACAGAACTCCGGGGAGCTGTTTTTT. Looking up the rest from reference TRBV5-1 and TRBJ2-2 gives the full variable domain: KAGVTQTPRYLIKTRGQQVTLSCSPISGHRSVSWYQQTPGQGLQFLFEYFSETQRNKGNFPGRFSGRQFSNSRSEMNVSTLELGDSALYLCASSIQQNSGELFFGEGSRLTVL.

This clonotype has just a few counts. The chain couples TRBV28 to TRBJ1-2; 10 nucleotides line up with TRBD1. CDR3 size: 17 residues. Germline loops: CDR1 MDHEN, CDR2 SYDVKM. The trim removed 5 bases at V and 4 bases at J, leaving 13 bases unmatched. The chain's CDR3 is CASSRPGQGYGLYGYTF. CDR3 bases: TGTGCCAGCAGTCGCCCGGGACAGGGGTATGGCCTCTATGGCTACACCTTC.

This clonotype was seen more than once but under ten times. One end of the junction fails to match germline, which may point to a read error. The chain combines TRBV6-4 with TRBJ1-1; D unresolved. Per germline, CDR1 MRHNA and CDR2 SNTAGT. The CDR3 spans 14 residues. The CDR3 loop reads CASSDIRRNTEVFF. The CDR3 coding sequence is TGTGCCAGCAGTGATATCAGGAGGAACACTGAAGTTTTCTTT.

V usage is TRBV12-3 or TRBV12-4 and J usage is TRBJ2-5, with D perhaps being TRBD1 or TRBD2 (5 bases each). Between the trimmed V and J ends, which lost 3 bases and 4 bases, there was a span of 15 bases. The CDR3 is 15 amino acids. This CDR3 is CASSFPQSGGETQYF. The CDR3, as DNA: TGTGCCAGCAGTTTCCCCCAGTCTGGGGGAGAGACCCAGTACTTC.

This clonotype was recorded at least ten times. The chain has TRBV25-1 and TRBJ2-5, with 9 nucleotides matching TRBD1. V lost 3 bases to trimming and J lost 5 bases; unmatched junction nucleotides: 7. The CDR3 is 15 amino acids. Germline values: CDR1 MGHDK, CDR2 SYGVNS. CDR3 DNA: TGTGCCAGCAGTGAGCCCACAGGGGGCGCGGAGACCCAGTACTTC. The encoded protein is CASSEPTGGAETQYF. Full variable domain (remainder filled in from reference TRBV25-1 and TRBJ2-5): EADIYQTPRYLVIGTGKKITLECSQTMGHDKMYWYQQDPGMELHLIHYSYGVNSTEKGDLSSESTVSRIRTEHFPLTLESARPSHTSQYLCASSEPTGGAETQYFGPGTRLLVL.

This chain's CDR3 is CASTWDNSIDEQFF. Here the CDR3 DNA reads TGTGCCAGCACTTGGGACAATTCCATCGATGAGCAGTTCTTC. The V and J genes are TRBV2 and TRBJ2-1, with D possibly being TRBD1 (6 bases). Germline V gene data show CDR1 as SNHLY and CDR2 as FYNNEI. CDR3 length: 14 amino acids. Trimming took off 7 bases at V and 8 bases at J, with 18 bases between the two ends.

This clonotype was seen more than once but under ten times. V is TRBV20-1 and J is TRBJ2-6; D not certain. V dropped 1 base and J dropped 0 bases, with 13 bases sitting between them. Germline V lookup: CDR1 DFQATT, CDR2 SNEGSKA (reference sequence). This CDR3 contains 17 residues. In DNA, the CDR3 is TGCAGTGCTAGAGTAGGGTCTCCGAGCTCTGGGGCCAACGTCCTGACTTTC. Amino acids: CSARVGSPSSGANVLTF.

This clonotype appeared many times. The chain couples TRBV5-1 to TRBJ2-7; 10 positions match TRBD2. Germline V gene sequence: CDR1 SGHRS, CDR2 YFSETQ. CDR3 length: 17 residues. V was clipped by 3 bases and J by 0 bases; unmatched bases: 9. The DNA for the CDR3 is TGCGCCAGCAGCTCGGGACTAGCGTGGCGAAGCTCCTACGAGCAGTACTTC. Its protein product is CASSSGLAWRSSYEQYF. Drawing the rest from reference TRBV5-1 and TRBJ2-7, the complete variable domain is KAGVTQTPRYLIKTRGQQVTLSCSPISGHRSVSWYQQTPGQGLQFLFEYFSETQRNKGNFPGRFSGRQFSNSRSEMNVSTLELGDSALYLCASSSGLAWRSSYEQYFGPGTRLTVT.

This chain joins TRBV7-6 and TRBJ2-3; D tentatively reads TRBD1 or TRBD2 (5 bases each). This CDR3 has 16 amino acids. Between the trimmed V and J ends, which lost 5 bases and 0 bases, there was a span of 15 bases. Germline CDR1 is SGHVS and CDR2 is FNYEAQ. The CDR3 spells CASSRRDGPSTDTQYF. CDR3 in DNA: TGTGCCAGCAGCCGCCGGGACGGGCCTAGCACAGATACGCAGTATTTT.

This clonotype was picked up a small number of times. The rearrangement links TRBV19 to TRBJ2-1, with 9 bases lining up with TRBD2. V was clipped by 4 bases and J by 9 bases; unmatched bases: 4. The length of the CDR3 is 13 residues. In germline, CDR1 is LNHDA, CDR2 SQIVND (reference sequence). CDR3 nucleotide sequence: TGTGCCAGTAGTAGGGGACTAGCTGGTGAGCAGTTCTTC. Translation: CASSRGLAGEQFF.

The chain carries TRBV11-2 and TRBJ1-4; 7 positions match TRBD1. The V segment lost 1 base and the J segment 8 bases; nucleotides outside the gene matches: 10. The CDR3 is 16 amino acids. Per the germline V gene, CDR1 is SGHAT and CDR2 is FQNNGV. The CDR3 loop is CASSLATGAGGEKLFF. Written as DNA, the CDR3 is TGTGCCAGCAGCTTAGCAACAGGGGCAGGAGGGGAAAAACTGTTTTTT. Variable domain in full (rest from reference TRBV11-2 and TRBJ1-4): EAGVAQSPRYKIIEKRQSVAFWCNPISGHATLYWYQQILGQGPKLLIQFQNNGVVDDSQLPKDRFSAERLKGVDSTLKIQPAKLEDSAVYLCASSLATGAGGEKLFFGSGTQLSVL.

This clonotype was detected many times. This sequence joins TRBV27 and TRBJ2-1; perhaps TRBD2 as D (7 bases). CDR3 length: 12 residues. Between the trimmed V and J ends, which lost 5 bases and 8 bases, there was a span of 10 bases. The V gene's germline CDR1 is MNHEY and CDR2 SMNVEV (reference sequence). The CDR3 sequence: CASSRGGDEQFF. DNA of the CDR3: TGTGCCAGCAGTCGAGGGGGGGATGAGCAGTTCTTC.